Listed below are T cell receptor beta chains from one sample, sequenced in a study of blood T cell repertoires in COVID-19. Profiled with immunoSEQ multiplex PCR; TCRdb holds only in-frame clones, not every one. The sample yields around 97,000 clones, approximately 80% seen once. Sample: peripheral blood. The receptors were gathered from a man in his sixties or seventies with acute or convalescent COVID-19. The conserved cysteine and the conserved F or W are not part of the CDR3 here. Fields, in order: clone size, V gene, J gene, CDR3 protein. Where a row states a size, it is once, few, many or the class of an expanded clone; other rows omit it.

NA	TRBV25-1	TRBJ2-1	ASSERLKTYNEQF
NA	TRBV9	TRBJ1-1	ASSTSSFTEAF
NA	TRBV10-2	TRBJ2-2	ASIGAGELF
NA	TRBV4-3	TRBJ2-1	ASSQDPPRGQF
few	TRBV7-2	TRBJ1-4	ASSLQGGNEKLF
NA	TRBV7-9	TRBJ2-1	ASSLLAASYNEQF
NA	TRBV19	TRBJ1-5	ASSFRENQPQH
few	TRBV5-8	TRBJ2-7	ASSFSYEQY
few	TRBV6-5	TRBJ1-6	ASTFRQGGNSPLH
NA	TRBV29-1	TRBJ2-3	SMRGTSGSTDTQY
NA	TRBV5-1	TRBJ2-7	ASSLRPGSSYEQY
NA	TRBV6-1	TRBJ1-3	ASSEVRGSGNTIY
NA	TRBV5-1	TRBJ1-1	ASSYQEKNTEAF
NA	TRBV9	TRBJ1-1	ASSPRTGGTEAF
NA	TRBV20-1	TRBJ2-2	SASAGGGLAMGGELF
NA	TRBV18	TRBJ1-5	ASSPAGTGTEPQH
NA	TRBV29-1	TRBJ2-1	SVRVATYNEQF
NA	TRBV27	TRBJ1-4	ASSKNSAATNEKLF
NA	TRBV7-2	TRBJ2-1	ASSFQIGDRGQF
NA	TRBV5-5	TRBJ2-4	ASSLGQADIQY
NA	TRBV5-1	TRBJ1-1	ASSLNWRTGLNTEAF
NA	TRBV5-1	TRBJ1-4	ASSLGRGFEKLF
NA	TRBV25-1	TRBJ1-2	ASSDLDRVHGYT
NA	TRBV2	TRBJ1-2	ASRKDRGSLDGYT
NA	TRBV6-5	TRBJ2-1	ASSSVAGSYNEQF
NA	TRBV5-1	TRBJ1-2	ASSFSGTGVNLNYGYT
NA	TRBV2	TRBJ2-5	ASRELTTRTSGPY
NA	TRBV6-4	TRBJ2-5	ASIRTRVRVTQY
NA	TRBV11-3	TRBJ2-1	ASSLSGGAKEQF
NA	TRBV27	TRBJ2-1	ASSLSGLATYNEQF
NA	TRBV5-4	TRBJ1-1	ASSFKRNTEAF
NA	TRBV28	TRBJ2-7	ASRPSRYEQY
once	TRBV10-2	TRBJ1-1	ASSGPEAEYGTEAF
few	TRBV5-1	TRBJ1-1	ASSLQGKDTEAF
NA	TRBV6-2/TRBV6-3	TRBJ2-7	ASSLVRGRTTYEQY
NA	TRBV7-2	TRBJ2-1	ASSPRGGILYNEQF
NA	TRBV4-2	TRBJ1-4	ASSLGTGGFLNEKLF
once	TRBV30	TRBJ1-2	ASGQGNYGYT
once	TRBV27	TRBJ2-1	ASSPFGQDYNEQF
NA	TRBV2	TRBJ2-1	AGSAGTGVNEQF
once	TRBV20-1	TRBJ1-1	SASISGLNTEAF
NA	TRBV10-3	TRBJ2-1	AISGQSSYNEQF
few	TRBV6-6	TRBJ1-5	ASSYSINGQPQH
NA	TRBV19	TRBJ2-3	ASSTNWASGSTDTQY
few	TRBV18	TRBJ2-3	ASSPTSGGDTQY
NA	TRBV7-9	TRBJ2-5	ASSLAQEHPAQY
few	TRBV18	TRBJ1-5	ASSPDRDQPQH
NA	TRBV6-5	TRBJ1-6	ASSQDRLENSPLH
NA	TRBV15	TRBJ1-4	ATSTENLGEKLF
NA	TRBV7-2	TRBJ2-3	ASSHPMDTQY
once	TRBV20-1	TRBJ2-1	SASKAGLYNEQF
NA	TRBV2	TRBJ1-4	ASSTGTVATNEKLF
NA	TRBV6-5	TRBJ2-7	ASTGQGSYEQY
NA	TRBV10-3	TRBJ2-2	AISERGTGELF
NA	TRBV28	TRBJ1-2	ASSFRVSRGNYGYT
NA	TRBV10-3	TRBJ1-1	ATGAPGQGYTEAF
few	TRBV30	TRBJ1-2	AWNLDGLNYGYT
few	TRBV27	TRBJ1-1	ASSRSSHSTEAF